This TCR beta chain came from a study of spatial heterogeneity in lung cancer. Study background: Combinations of a unique TCR and a UMI were tallied in raw reads, and on average each appeared more than ten times.

Time point indicated: sample taken at primary tumor resection. Unsorted whole RNA from tumor, nontumor lung or frozen PBMC underwent sequencing. A note on this clonotype: This beta chain is an unintended read in a library built for alpha chains; its size means little.

Each CDR3 protein gets one entry after TCRdb re-called the 5' RACE reads with MiXCR. The table lists about 4,400 distinct CDR3 sequences, 20% to 25% of them singletons. The origin of this receptor is a female donor with early-stage non-small cell lung cancer. This specimen was normal lung tissue next to the tumor, taken at surgery.

This chain's CDR3 is CASSRDRQETQYF. The CDR3 nucleotides read TGTGCCAGCAGTCGGGACAGGCAAGAGACCCAGTACTTC. This chain joins TRBV6-2 or TRBV6-3 and TRBJ2-5, with 8 bases aligning to TRBD1. The CDR3 loop spans 13 amino acids. Germline V lookup: CDR1 MNHEY, CDR2 SVGEGT. V shed 5 bases, J shed 2 bases, and the junction held 1 base outside the gene matches.